This T cell receptor beta chain was documented in a study of shared clonotypes between healthy human individuals. Study-wide results and limits: Clonotypes not shared had lower generation probabilities than those common to all four donors.

Concerning this clone itself: The antigen remains unidentified. One junction end does not reproduce the germline sequence, and a read error may be involved.

Sequencing was performed with immunoSEQ multiplex PCR; in TCRdb, only in-frame clones are kept and a portion is missing. In the table there are roughly 2.2 million clones, approximately 95% of which are singletons. Sequencing was done on a sample of naive CD4+ T cells from PBMCs. Subset reported: CD45RA+ positively selected. The TCR comes from a man in his late teens or twenties in good health. Some clones in this sample may be carry-over from other donors' samples.

In DNA, the CDR3 is TGTGCCAGTATAGATTCGGGACTAGCCACCCGGGAGCTGTTTTTT. It codes for CASIDSGLATRELFF. The gene calls are TRBV18 and TRBJ2-2, with 9 bases lining up with TRBD2. The CDR3 length is 15 residues. CDR1 and CDR2 (germline): KGHSH, LQKENI.